What follows is one T cell receptor (beta chain) and its context. This sample was included in a study of cytomegalovirus exposure and HLA in healthy donors. This CDR3 comprises 12 residues. The V gene end was trimmed by 4 bases and the J gene end by 4 bases; junction bases not matched to a gene: 3. Per germline, CDR1 SQVTM and CDR2 ANQGSEA. 13 Jbeta primers and 60 Vbeta primers were used for the PCR. Original processing notes: In a later analysis, some 80 million unique TCR beta chains included roughly 11 million shared by two or more donors. Produced via immunoSEQ multiplex PCR; TCRdb's table is partial and in-frame only. The DNA was the basis for D and trimming; V, J and clone size are from that table. The table has 150,000 to 200,000 clones, more than 65% seen once.

The TCR originated in a man aged 50 to 59 in good health and CMV-seropositive. The chain recombines TRBV29-1 with TRBJ1-1; 7 bases are shared with TRBD1. The sample comprised PBMCs. DNA of the CDR3: TGCAGCGTTGTGACAGGGTCCACTGAAGCTTTCTTT. As protein: CSVVTGSTEAFF.